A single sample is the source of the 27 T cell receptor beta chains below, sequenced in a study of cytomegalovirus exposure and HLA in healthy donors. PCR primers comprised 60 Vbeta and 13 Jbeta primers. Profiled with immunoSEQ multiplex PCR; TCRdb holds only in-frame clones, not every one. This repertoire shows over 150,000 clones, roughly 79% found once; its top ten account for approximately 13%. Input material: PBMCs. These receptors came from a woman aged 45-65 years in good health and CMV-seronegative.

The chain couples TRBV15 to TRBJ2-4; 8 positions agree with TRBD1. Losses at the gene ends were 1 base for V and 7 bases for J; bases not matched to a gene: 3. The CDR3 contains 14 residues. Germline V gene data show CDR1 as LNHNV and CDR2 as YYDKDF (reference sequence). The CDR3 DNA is TGTGCCACCAGCAGAGTAAGACAGGGGAACATTCAGTACTTC. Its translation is CATSRVRQGNIQYF.

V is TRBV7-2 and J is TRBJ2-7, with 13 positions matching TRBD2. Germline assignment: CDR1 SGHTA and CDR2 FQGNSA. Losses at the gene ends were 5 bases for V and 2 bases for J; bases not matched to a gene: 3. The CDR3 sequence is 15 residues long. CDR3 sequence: CASSRTSGSTYEQYF. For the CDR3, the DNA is TGTGCCAGCAGCAGGACTAGCGGGAGTACCTACGAGCAGTACTTC. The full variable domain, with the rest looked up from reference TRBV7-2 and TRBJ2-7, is GAGVSQSPSNKVTEKGKDVELRCDPISGHTALYWYRQSLGQGLEFLIYFQGNSAPDKSGLPSDRFSAERTGGSVSTLTIQRTQQEDSAVYLCASSRTSGSTYEQYFGPGTRLTVT.

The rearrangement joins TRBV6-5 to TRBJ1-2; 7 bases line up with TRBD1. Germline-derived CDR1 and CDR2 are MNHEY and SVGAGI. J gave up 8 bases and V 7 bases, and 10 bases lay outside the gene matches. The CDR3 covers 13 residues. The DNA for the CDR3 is TGTGCCAGCAAAAGAACGACAGGGTACGGCTACACCTTC. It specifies CASKRTTGYGYTF.

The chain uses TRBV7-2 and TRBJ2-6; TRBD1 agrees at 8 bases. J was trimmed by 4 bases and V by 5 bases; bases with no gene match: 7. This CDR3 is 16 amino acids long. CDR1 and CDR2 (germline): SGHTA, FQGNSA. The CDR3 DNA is TGTGCCAGCAGCCTAACAGGGGGTGGAGGGGCCAACGTCCTGACTTTC. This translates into CASSLTGGGGANVLTF.

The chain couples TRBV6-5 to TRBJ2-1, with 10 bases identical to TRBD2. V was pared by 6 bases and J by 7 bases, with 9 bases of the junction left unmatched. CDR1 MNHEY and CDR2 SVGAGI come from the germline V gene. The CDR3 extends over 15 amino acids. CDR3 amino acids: CASSRPGLASNEQFF. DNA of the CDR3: TGTGCCAGCAGCCGACCGGGACTAGCGTCTAATGAGCAGTTCTTC.

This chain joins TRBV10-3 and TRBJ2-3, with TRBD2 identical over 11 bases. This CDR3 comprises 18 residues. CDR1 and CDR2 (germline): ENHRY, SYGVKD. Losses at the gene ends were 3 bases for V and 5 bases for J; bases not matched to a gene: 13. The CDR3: CAISDVAGGPNEKDTQYF. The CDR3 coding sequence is TGTGCCATCAGTGATGTAGCGGGAGGGCCTAATGAGAAAGATACGCAGTATTTT.

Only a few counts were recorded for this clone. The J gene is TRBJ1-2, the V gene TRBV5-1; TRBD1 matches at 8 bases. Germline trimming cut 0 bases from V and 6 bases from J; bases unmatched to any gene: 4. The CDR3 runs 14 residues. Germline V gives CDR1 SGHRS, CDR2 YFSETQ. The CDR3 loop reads CASSLDRGDDGYTF. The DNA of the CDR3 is TGCGCCAGCAGCTTGGACAGGGGGGATGATGGCTACACCTTC.

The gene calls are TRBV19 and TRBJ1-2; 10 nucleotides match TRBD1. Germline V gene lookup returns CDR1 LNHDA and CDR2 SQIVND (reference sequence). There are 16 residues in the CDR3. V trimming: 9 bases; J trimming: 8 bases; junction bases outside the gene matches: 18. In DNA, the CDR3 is TGTGCCAGCCGCGACAGGGGGCGTGGGCCATCGGCGGGCTACACCTTC. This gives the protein CASRDRGRGPSAGYTF.

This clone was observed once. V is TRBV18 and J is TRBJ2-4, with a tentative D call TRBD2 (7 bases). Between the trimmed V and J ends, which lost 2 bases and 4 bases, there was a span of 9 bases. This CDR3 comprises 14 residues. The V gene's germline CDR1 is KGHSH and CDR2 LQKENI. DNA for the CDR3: TGTGCCAGCTCACCAGCGGGGGCAAAAAACATTCAGTACTTC. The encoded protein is CASSPAGAKNIQYF.

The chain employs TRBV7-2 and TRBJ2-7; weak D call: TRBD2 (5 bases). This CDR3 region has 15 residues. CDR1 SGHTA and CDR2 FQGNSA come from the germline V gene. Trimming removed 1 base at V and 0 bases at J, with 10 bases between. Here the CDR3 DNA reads TGTGCCAGCAGCTTAGACGGGAAGAGCTCCTACGAGCAGTACTTC. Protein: CASSLDGKSSYEQYF.

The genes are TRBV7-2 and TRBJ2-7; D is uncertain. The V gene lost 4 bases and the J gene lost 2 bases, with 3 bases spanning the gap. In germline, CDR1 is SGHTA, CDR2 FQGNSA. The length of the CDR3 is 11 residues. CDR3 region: CASSSAYEQYF. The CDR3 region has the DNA TGTGCCAGCAGCTCGGCCTACGAGCAGTACTTC.

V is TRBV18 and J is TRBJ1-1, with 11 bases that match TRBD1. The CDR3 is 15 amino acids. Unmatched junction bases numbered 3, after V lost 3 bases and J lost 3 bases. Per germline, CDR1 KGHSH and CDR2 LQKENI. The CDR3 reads CASSPRGQGDTEAFF. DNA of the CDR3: TGTGCCAGCTCACCCCGGGGACAGGGGGACACTGAAGCTTTCTTT.

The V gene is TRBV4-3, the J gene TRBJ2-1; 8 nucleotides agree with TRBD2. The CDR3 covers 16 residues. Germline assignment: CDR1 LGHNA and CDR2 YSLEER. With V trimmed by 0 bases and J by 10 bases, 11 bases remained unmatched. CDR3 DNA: TGCGCCAGCAGCCAAGATTTGGCCGGGGGGGCGGGGGAGCAGTTCTTC. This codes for CASSQDLAGGAGEQFF.

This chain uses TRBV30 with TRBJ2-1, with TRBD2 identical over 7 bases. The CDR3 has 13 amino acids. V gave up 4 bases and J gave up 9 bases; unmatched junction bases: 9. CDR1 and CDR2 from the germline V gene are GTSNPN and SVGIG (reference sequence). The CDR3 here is CAWTPTWEGEQFF. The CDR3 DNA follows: TGTGCCTGGACCCCGACTTGGGAGGGTGAGCAGTTCTTC.

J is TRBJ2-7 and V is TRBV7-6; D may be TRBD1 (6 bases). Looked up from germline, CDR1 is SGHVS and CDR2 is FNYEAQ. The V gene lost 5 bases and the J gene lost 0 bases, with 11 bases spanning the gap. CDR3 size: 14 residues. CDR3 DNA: TGTGCCAGCAGCCGCATGGACAGCTCCTACGAGCAGTACTTC. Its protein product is CASSRMDSSYEQYF.

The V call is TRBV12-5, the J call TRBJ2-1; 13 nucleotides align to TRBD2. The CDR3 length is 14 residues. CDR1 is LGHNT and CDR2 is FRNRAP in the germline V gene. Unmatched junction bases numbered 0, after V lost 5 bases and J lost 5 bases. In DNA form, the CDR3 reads TGTGCTAGTGGTGGACTAGCGGGGGACAATGAGCAGTTCTTC. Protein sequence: CASGGLAGDNEQFF. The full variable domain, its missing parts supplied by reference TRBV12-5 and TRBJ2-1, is DARVTQTPRHKVTEMGQEVTMRCQPILGHNTVFWYRQTMMQGLELLAYFRNRAPLDDSGMPKDRFSAEMPDATLATLKIQPSEPRDSAVYFCASGGLAGDNEQFFGPGTRLTVL.

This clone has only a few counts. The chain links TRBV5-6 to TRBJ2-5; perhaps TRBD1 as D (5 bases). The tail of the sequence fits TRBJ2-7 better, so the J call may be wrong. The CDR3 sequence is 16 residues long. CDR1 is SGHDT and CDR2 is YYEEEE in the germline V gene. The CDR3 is CASSLAFQGGFNEQYF. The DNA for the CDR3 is TGTGCCAGCAGCTTGGCCTTTCAGGGTGGGTTCAACGAGCAGTACTTC.

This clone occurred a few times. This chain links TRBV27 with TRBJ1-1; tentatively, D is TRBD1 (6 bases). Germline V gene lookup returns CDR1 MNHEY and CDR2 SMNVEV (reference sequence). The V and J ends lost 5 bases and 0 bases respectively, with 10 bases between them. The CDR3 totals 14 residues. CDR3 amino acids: CASSAGQLNTEAFF. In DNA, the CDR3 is TGTGCCAGCAGTGCAGGACAGCTGAACACTGAAGCTTTCTTT.

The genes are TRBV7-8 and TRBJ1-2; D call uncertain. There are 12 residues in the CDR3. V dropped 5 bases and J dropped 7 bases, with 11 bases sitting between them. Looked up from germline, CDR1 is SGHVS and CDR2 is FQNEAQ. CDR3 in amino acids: CASSPAEVGYTF. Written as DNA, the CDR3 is TGTGCCAGCAGCCCCGCCGAGGTTGGCTACACCTTC.

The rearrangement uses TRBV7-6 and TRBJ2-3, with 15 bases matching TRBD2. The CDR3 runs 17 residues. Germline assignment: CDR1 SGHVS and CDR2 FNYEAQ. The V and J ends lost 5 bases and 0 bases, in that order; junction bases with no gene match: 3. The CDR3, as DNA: TGTGCCAGCAGCGGGACTAGCGGGAGGCCTAGCACAGATACGCAGTATTTT. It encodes CASSGTSGRPSTDTQYF.

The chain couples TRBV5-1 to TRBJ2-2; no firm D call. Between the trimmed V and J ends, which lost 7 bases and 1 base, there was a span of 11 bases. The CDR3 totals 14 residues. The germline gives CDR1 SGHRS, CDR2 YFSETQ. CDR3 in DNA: TGCGCCAGCTATCAACAGTTGAACACCGGGGAGCTGTTTTTT. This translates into CASYQQLNTGELFF. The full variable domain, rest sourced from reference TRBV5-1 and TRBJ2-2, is KAGVTQTPRYLIKTRGQQVTLSCSPISGHRSVSWYQQTPGQGLQFLFEYFSETQRNKGNFPGRFSGRQFSNSRSEMNVSTLELGDSALYLCASYQQLNTGELFFGEGSRLTVL.

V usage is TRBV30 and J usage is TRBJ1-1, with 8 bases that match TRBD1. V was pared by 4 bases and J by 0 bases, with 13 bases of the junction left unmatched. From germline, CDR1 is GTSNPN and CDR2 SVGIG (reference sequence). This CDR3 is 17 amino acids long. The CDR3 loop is CAWNRGAESFMNTEAFF. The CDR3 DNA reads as TGTGCCTGGAACAGGGGGGCTGAGTCTTTTATGAACACTGAAGCTTTCTTT.

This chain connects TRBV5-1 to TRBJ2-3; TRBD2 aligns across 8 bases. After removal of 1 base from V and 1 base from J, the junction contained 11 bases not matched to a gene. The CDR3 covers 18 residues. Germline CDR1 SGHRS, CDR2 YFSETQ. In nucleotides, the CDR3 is TGCGCCAGCAGCTTGTCCGGGACTAGAGGTGGTGGCACAGATACGCAGTATTTT. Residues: CASSLSGTRGGGTDTQYF.

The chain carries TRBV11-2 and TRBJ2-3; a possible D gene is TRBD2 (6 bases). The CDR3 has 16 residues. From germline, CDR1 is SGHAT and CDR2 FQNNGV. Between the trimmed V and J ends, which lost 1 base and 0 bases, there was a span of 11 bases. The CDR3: CASSLGEAASTDTQYF. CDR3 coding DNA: TGTGCCAGCAGCTTAGGGGAGGCGGCCAGCACAGATACGCAGTATTTT.

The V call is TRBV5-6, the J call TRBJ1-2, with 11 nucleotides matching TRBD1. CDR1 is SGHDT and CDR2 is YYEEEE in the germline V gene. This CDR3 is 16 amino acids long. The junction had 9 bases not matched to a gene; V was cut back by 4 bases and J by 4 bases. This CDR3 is CASSPGTGGGGYGYTF. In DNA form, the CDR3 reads TGTGCCAGCAGCCCCGGGACAGGGGGAGGTGGCTATGGCTACACCTTC. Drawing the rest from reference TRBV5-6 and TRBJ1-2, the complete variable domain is DAGVTQSPTHLIKTRGQQVTLRCSPKSGHDTVSWYQQALGQGPQFIFQYYEEEERQRGNFPDRFSGHQFPNYSSELNVNALLLGDSALYLCASSPGTGGGGYGYTFGSGTRLTVV.

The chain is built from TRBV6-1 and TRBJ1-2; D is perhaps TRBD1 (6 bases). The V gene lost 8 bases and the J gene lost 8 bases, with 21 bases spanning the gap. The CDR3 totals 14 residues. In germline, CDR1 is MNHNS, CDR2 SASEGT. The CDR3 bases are TGTGCCAGCCAAAACTTCAGGGCCGGGACAGGCTACACCTTC. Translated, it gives CASQNFRAGTGYTF.

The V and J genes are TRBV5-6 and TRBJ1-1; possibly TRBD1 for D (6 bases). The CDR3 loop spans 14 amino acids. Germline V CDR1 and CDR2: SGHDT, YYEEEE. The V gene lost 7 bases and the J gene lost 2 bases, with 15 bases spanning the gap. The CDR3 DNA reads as TGTGCCAGCGCATCCCTGGACAGAAACACTGAAGCTTTCTTT. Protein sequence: CASASLDRNTEAFF.